This record covers a single T cell receptor beta chain. The sample belongs to a study of blood T cell repertoires in COVID-19. The germline gives CDR1 GTSNPN, CDR2 SVGIG (reference sequence). This CDR3 is built from 10 residues. Between the trimmed V and J ends, which lost 2 bases and 7 bases, there was a span of 5 bases. Living in about two dozen US areas, the participants were between roughly 18 and 90 years of age. TCRdb keeps only in-frame clones here, not all; method: immunoSEQ multiplex PCR. The data contain about 210,000 clones, around 90% of them seen just once; the ten biggest clones take up about a tenth.

Source material: PBMCs or T cells enriched from blood (not recorded which). The sequence was obtained from a young man with acute COVID-19. The J gene is TRBJ1-1, the V gene TRBV30; no clear D. CDR3 coding DNA: TGTGCCTGGAGTAGCAATGAAGCTTTCTTT. Amino acid sequence: CAWSSNEAFF.